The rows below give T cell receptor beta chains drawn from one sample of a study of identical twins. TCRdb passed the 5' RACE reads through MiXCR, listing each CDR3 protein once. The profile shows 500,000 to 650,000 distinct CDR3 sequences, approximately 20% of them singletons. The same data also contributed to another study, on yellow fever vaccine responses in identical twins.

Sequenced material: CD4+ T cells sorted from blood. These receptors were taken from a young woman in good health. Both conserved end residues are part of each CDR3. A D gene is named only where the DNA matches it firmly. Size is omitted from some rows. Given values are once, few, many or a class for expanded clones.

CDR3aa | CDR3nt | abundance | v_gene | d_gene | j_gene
CASSVAGGGGETQYF | TGTGCCAGCAGTGTAGCGGGAGGAGGTGGCGAGACCCAGTACTTC | . | TRBV12-3/TRBV12-4 | TRBD2 | TRBJ2-5
CSAKKGSGGGETQYF | TGCAGTGCTAAAAAGGGTTCGGGGGGCGGGGAGACCCAGTACTTC | few | TRBV20-1 | . | TRBJ2-5
CASSALAGAVGELFF | TGTGCCAGCAGCGCCCTAGCGGGAGCGGTCGGGGAGCTGTTTTTT | . | TRBV7-3 | TRBD2 | TRBJ2-2
CASSPTPRGDEKLFF | TGCGCCAGCAGCCCGACACCTCGAGGTGATGAAAAACTGTTTTTT | few | TRBV5-1 | . | TRBJ1-4
CASSFYGGIYEQYF | TGTGCCAGCAGTTTCTACGGGGGGATCTACGAGCAGTACTTC | . | TRBV12-3/TRBV12-4 | TRBD2 | TRBJ2-7
CASSSRDRGPQETQYF | TGTGCCAGCAGTTCCCGGGACAGGGGCCCCCAGGAGACCCAGTACTTC | . | TRBV28 | TRBD1 | TRBJ2-5
CASGRGGETQYF | TGTGCCAGTGGAAGAGGGGGGGAGACCCAGTACTTC | . | TRBV6-6 | . | TRBJ2-5
CASRRAGANVLTF | TGTGCCAGCAGGAGGGCTGGGGCCAACGTCCTGACTTTC | . | TRBV6-1 | . | TRBJ2-6
CASSRRGGSTEAFF | TGTGCCAGCAGCCGGAGGGGGGGGAGCACTGAAGCTTTCTTT | few | TRBV3-1 | . | TRBJ1-1
CASSLQGGYGYTF | TGTGCCAGCAGTTTACAGGGAGGCTATGGCTACACCTTC | many | TRBV12-3/TRBV12-4 | . | TRBJ1-2
CATSATGGRETQYF | TGTGCCACCAGCGCGACAGGGGGTAGAGAGACCCAGTACTTC | . | TRBV15 | TRBD1 | TRBJ2-5
CASSEEVANTEAFF | TGTGCCAGCAGTGAAGAAGTGGCTAACACTGAAGCTTTCTTT | few | TRBV2 | . | TRBJ1-1
CASRESGSSNVLTF | TGTGCCAGCAGAGAAAGCGGCAGCTCCAACGTCCTGACTTTC | . | TRBV6-1 | . | TRBJ2-6
CASSQAASGTATGELFF | TGTGCCAGCAGCCAAGCGGCTAGCGGGACAGCCACCGGGGAGCTGTTTTTT | few | TRBV4-2 | TRBD2 | TRBJ2-2
CASSLAGELFF | TGTGCCAGCAGCTTAGCCGGGGAGCTGTTTTTT | many | TRBV7-8 | . | TRBJ2-2
CASSPLLADTQYF | TGTGCCAGCAGTCCCTTATTGGCAGATACGCAGTATTTT | . | TRBV12-3/TRBV12-4 | . | TRBJ2-3
CASSLAGGEVRQYF | TGTGCCAGCAGCTTAGCCGGTGGGGAAGTAAGGCAGTACTTC | . | TRBV7-8 | . | TRBJ2-7
CASKGESNTGELFF | TGTGCCAGCAAGGGGGAGTCGAACACCGGGGAGCTGTTTTTT | few | TRBV6-1 | . | TRBJ2-2
CASSARQGGFTEAFF | TGTGCCAGTAGTGCCCGACAGGGCGGGTTCACTGAAGCTTTCTTT | . | TRBV19 | TRBD1 | TRBJ1-1
CASTPDVFF | TGTGCCAGCACACCCGATGTGTTCTTC | . | TRBV27 | . | TRBJ2-1
CASSLGRNNQPQHF | TGTGCCAGCAGCTTGGGTAGAAATAATCAGCCCCAGCATTTT | few | TRBV5-6 | . | TRBJ1-5
CASSEVYYEQYF | TGTGCCAGCAGTGAAGTCTACTACGAGCAGTACTTC | few | TRBV6-1 | . | TRBJ2-7
CAISEAQDQYLAFF | TGTGCCATCAGTGAGGCACAGGACCAGTACTTGGCTTTCTTT | . | TRBV10-3 | . | TRBJ1-1
CATAMQGALTDTQYF | TGTGCCACCGCCATGCAGGGGGCCCTCACAGATACGCAGTATTTT | . | TRBV24-1 | TRBD1 | TRBJ2-3
CASSLGQGAGGANVLTF | TGTGCCAGCAGTTTAGGACAGGGGGCAGGTGGGGCCAACGTCCTGACTTTC | . | TRBV27 | TRBD1 | TRBJ2-6
CASVAGMAANTGELFF | TGTGCCAGCGTAGCGGGAATGGCTGCGAACACCGGGGAGCTGTTTTTT | few | TRBV2 | TRBD2 | TRBJ2-2
CASSSLRASNGETQYF | TGCGCCAGCAGCTCTCTCCGGGCCTCAAACGGGGAGACCCAGTACTTC | . | TRBV5-1 | . | TRBJ2-5
CASSVGGVGTEAFF | TGTGCCAGCAGCGTAGGAGGGGTAGGCACTGAAGCTTTCTTT | . | TRBV9 | . | TRBJ1-1
CATSDSQGSYNEQFF | TGTGCCACCAGTGATTCTCAGGGATCCTACAATGAGCAGTTCTTC | few | TRBV24-1 | . | TRBJ2-1
CASLRALTGELFF | TGTGCCAGTCTTCGGGCCCTCACCGGGGAGCTGTTTTTT | . | TRBV3-1 | . | TRBJ2-2
CASTLGKTSSYNEQFF | TGTGCCAGCACCTTGGGTAAGACCAGCTCCTACAATGAGCAGTTCTTC | many | TRBV12-3/TRBV12-4 | . | TRBJ2-1
CSARASTDTQYF | TGCAGTGCTAGAGCTAGCACAGATACGCAGTATTTT | many | TRBV20-1 | . | TRBJ2-3
CASSHAPASGFYNEQFF | TGTGCCAGCAGCCATGCCCCAGCTAGCGGATTTTACAATGAGCAGTTCTTC | few | TRBV3-1 | TRBD2 | TRBJ2-1
CASSQESGDIYIQYF | TGTGCCAGCAGCCAAGAATCGGGGGATATTTACATTCAGTACTTC | . | TRBV4-2 | . | TRBJ2-4
CASTFMRGNEQFF | TGTGCCAGCACCTTCATGAGAGGGAATGAGCAGTTCTTC | . | TRBV11-2 | . | TRBJ2-1
CASSPLGYRIEGIETQYF | TGTGCCAGTTCACCGTTGGGGTACAGGATCGAGGGAATAGAGACCCAGTACTTC | . | TRBV11-2 | . | TRBJ2-5
CAISESLYNEQFF | TGTGCCATCAGTGAGTCATTGTACAATGAGCAGTTCTTC | many | TRBV10-3 | . | TRBJ2-1
CASSEDRITQETQYF | TGTGCCAGCAGTGAGGACAGGATTACCCAAGAGACCCAGTACTTC | . | TRBV25-1 | TRBD1 | TRBJ2-5
CASIRAQNTEAFF | TGTGCCAGCATAAGGGCCCAGAACACTGAAGCTTTCTTT | few | TRBV6-1 | . | TRBJ1-1
CASSEGATKNIQYF | TGTGCCAGCAGTGAAGGGGCTACCAAAAACATTCAGTACTTC | few | TRBV2 | . | TRBJ2-4
CASSLVVGAGANEQFF | TGTGCCAGCAGTTTAGTAGTGGGGGCCGGGGCGAATGAGCAGTTCTTC | . | TRBV12-3/TRBV12-4 | . | TRBJ2-1
CASSPHGTSGRETQYF | TGTGCCAGCAGCCCACATGGGACTAGCGGGCGCGAGACCCAGTACTTC | . | TRBV9 | TRBD2 | TRBJ2-5
CASSSLTVHEQYF | TGTGCCAGCAGTTCCCTGACAGTTCACGAGCAGTACTTC | . | TRBV6-5 | . | TRBJ2-7
CSATEGSAKNIQYF | TGCAGTGCTACTGAGGGGAGCGCCAAAAACATTCAGTACTTC | few | TRBV20-1 | . | TRBJ2-4